These 21 T cell receptor beta chains originate from one sample sequenced in a study of shared clonotypes between healthy human individuals. Profiled with immunoSEQ multiplex PCR; TCRdb holds only in-frame clones, not every one. This sample yields under 80,000 clones, of which about 61% are seen a single time; 51% belongs to the top ten. Sequenced: memory CD8+ T cells sorted from blood. The subset: CD45RO+ cells pooled with CCR7-negative TemRA cells. The receptors here all came from a man between 25 and 39 years old in good health.

This clone was observed at least ten times. The chain carries TRBV10-2 and TRBJ2-2, with TRBD1 matching over 10 bases. This CDR3 has 17 residues. Germline V gene lookup returns CDR1 WSHSY and CDR2 SAAADI. V lost 6 bases to trimming and J lost 4 bases; unmatched junction nucleotides: 11. This CDR3 is CASRDPDRGHGTGELFF. CDR3 coding DNA: TGCGCCAGCAGGGATCCAGACAGGGGGCACGGCACCGGGGAGCTGTTTTTT.

This clone was recorded a few times. This rearrangement joins TRBV28 to TRBJ2-7; D is unresolved. V was shortened by 5 bases and J by 2 bases, with 7 bases between the two germline ends. CDR1 and CDR2 (germline): MDHEN, SYDVKM. The CDR3 runs 12 residues. The CDR3 reads CASSPTPYEQYF. In nucleotides, the CDR3 is TGTGCCAGCAGTCCCACCCCCTACGAGCAGTACTTC.

The chain couples TRBV29-1 to TRBJ2-1, with D possibly matching TRBD1 (6 bases). CDR3 size: 13 residues. V was cut by 8 bases and J by 2 bases, with 13 bases left in between. In germline, CDR1 is SQVTM, CDR2 ANQGSEA. DNA for the CDR3: TGCAGCCACCGGGACATAGCCTACAATGAGCAGTTCTTC. Translating it yields CSHRDIAYNEQFF.

The chain is built from TRBV25-1 and TRBJ2-7, with D perhaps given as TRBD1 or TRBD2 (6 bases each). V dropped 6 bases and J dropped 7 bases, with 22 bases sitting between them. Germline loops: CDR1 MGHDK, CDR2 SYGVNS. The CDR3 is 15 residues long. The CDR3 DNA is TGTGCCAGCAGGAGTCAGGACAGCGGGTTCCGGGAGCAGTACTTC. Its protein product is CASRSQDSGFREQYF.

V gene TRBV9 combines with J gene TRBJ2-7; D possibly corresponds to TRBD2 (6 bases). V shed 4 bases and J shed 3 bases, with 17 bases lying between them. From germline, CDR1 is SGDLS and CDR2 YYNGEE. The CDR3 contains 15 residues. The CDR3 spells CASSTSGSSSYEQYF. The CDR3 DNA reads as TGTGCCAGCAGCACTTCCGGGAGTAGCAGCTACGAGCAGTACTTC.

The rearrangement joins TRBV5-1 to TRBJ1-1; D is unresolved. Germline V gene sequence: CDR1 SGHRS, CDR2 YFSETQ. The germline V and J ends were trimmed by 4 bases and 1 base, with 14 bases remaining between them. The CDR3 has 15 residues. CDR3 region: CASSTTPGANTEAFF. Here the CDR3 DNA reads TGCGCCAGCAGCACTACTCCCGGTGCGAACACTGAAGCTTTCTTT.

On this clone itself: Additional DNA sequences in this sample encode the identical CDR3. The chain joins TRBV5-4 to TRBJ2-1, with D hard to call. This CDR3 is built from 11 residues. Per the germline V gene, CDR1 is SGHNT and CDR2 is YYREEE (reference sequence). Between the trimmed V and J ends, which lost 0 bases and 7 bases, there was a span of 2 bases. The CDR3 DNA reads as TGTGCCAGCAGCTTGGGGAATGAGCAGTTCTTC. Its translation is CASSLGNEQFF.

The rearrangement joins TRBV30 to TRBJ1-2, with a tentative D call TRBD1 (6 bases). Germline loops: CDR1 GTSNPN, CDR2 SVGIG (reference sequence). V lost 0 bases to trimming and J lost 4 bases, with 21 bases between them. The CDR3 is made up of 17 amino acids. The CDR3 spells CAWSVHLRGFSGYGYTF. The CDR3 DNA sequence: TGTGCCTGGAGTGTACATCTCAGGGGCTTTAGTGGCTATGGCTACACCTTC.

Worth noting for this clone: Given a far larger clone just one base away, this is likely a sequencing read error. This chain joins TRBV11-2 and TRBJ2-1, with 8 bases matching TRBD2. The V gene end was trimmed by 3 bases and the J gene end by 8 bases; junction bases not matched to a gene: 9. Germline V gives CDR1 SGHAT, CDR2 FQNNGV. This CDR3 contains 15 residues. The CDR3 region has the DNA TGTGCCAGCAGCTTCTGGGGCGGGAGGTTGGATGAGCAGTTCTTC. It specifies CASSFWGGRLDEQFF.

The V gene is TRBV5-5, the J gene TRBJ1-1; a weak D match, TRBD1 (6 bases). V shed 7 bases and J shed 0 bases, with 10 bases lying between them. CDR1 SGHKS and CDR2 YYEKEE come from the germline V gene (reference sequence). The CDR3 is 13 amino acids. The CDR3 protein is CASLQGMNTEAFF. The CDR3 DNA is TGTGCCAGCCTTCAGGGGATGAACACTGAAGCTTTCTTT.

This clone was found a few times. This sequence joins TRBV7-9 and TRBJ2-3; maybe TRBD2 (5 bases). Between the trimmed V and J ends, which lost 4 bases and 5 bases, there was a span of 16 bases. Germline CDR1 reads SEHNR; CDR2 reads FQNEAQ (reference sequence). The CDR3 totals 15 residues. CDR3: CASSSIPSREDTQYF. The CDR3 DNA is TGTGCCAGCAGCTCCATTCCTTCGAGGGAAGATACGCAGTATTTT.

This clone was detected only a few times. This chain joins TRBV27 and TRBJ1-2; perhaps TRBD1 as D (5 bases). The germline CDR1 and CDR2 sequences are MNHEY and SMNVEV (reference sequence). The CDR3 has 13 residues. V was trimmed by 2 bases and J by 6 bases, leaving 10 bases between them. This chain's CDR3 is CASSLGRDDGYTF. The DNA for the CDR3 is TGTGCCAGCAGTTTAGGCAGGGATGATGGCTACACCTTC.

This clone was seen a handful of times. V is TRBV28 and J is TRBJ2-5; D call uncertain. Germline V gives CDR1 MDHEN, CDR2 SYDVKM. The V and J ends lost 3 bases and 3 bases respectively, with 8 bases between them. The CDR3 totals 13 residues. The DNA for the CDR3 is TGTGCCAGCAGTTTGAACAGAGAAGAGACCCAGTACTTC. Residues: CASSLNREETQYF.

This chain uses TRBV20-1 with TRBJ1-2; no definite D call. V was shortened by 6 bases and J by 5 bases, with 4 bases between the two germline ends. CDR1 DFQATT and CDR2 SNEGSKA come from the germline V gene (reference sequence). This CDR3 spans 9 amino acids. The CDR3 sequence: CSAPYGYTF. CDR3 bases: TGCAGTGCCCCTTATGGCTACACCTTC.

This clone was counted between two and nine times. The CDR3 region has the DNA TGTGCCAGCAGCAGAGGACAGCGAGAGACCCAGTACTTC. It is translated as CASSRGQRETQYF. This chain links TRBV11-3 with TRBJ2-5; D perhaps matches TRBD1 (6 bases). The CDR3 consists of 13 residues. The ends were cut back, 5 bases at V and 4 bases at J, with 11 bases in the middle. The germline CDR1 and CDR2 sequences are SGHNT and YENEEA.

The table lists this clone with many counts. The rearrangement links TRBV6-4 to TRBJ2-1; D may be TRBD2 (6 bases). Germline values: CDR1 MRHNA, CDR2 SNTAGT. The CDR3 sequence is 14 residues long. Trimming stripped 5 bases from V and 2 bases from J, with 10 bases between. CDR3 protein: CASSPGGTYNEQFF. As DNA, the CDR3 is TGTGCCAGCAGTCCCGGCGGGACCTACAATGAGCAGTTCTTC.

The rearrangement uses TRBV7-9 and TRBJ2-2, with D perhaps matching TRBD2 (5 bases). CDR3 length equals 13 residues. V lost 8 bases to trimming and J lost 2 bases, with 9 bases between them. The germline CDR1 and CDR2 sequences are SEHNR and FQNEAQ (reference sequence). The CDR3 DNA is TGTGCCAGCGCGGGCGGAAACACCGGGGAGCTGTTTTTT. Residues: CASAGGNTGELFF.

V is TRBV7-9 and J is TRBJ2-1, with 8 bases identical to TRBD2. Germline CDR1 and CDR2: SEHNR and FQNEAQ (reference sequence). Trimming took 6 bases from V and 2 from J; bases not matched to a gene: 6. The length of the CDR3 is 15 residues. The CDR3 reads CASSPTSGPYNEQFF. In nucleotides, the CDR3 is TGTGCCAGCAGTCCAACTAGCGGCCCCTACAATGAGCAGTTCTTC.

The chain has TRBV9 and TRBJ1-5, with 8 nucleotides matching TRBD1. Germline CDR1 and CDR2: SGDLS and YYNGEE. J gave up 6 bases and V 4 bases, and 18 bases lay outside the gene matches. The CDR3 has 18 residues. This CDR3 reads CASSFRQGMSYPSQPQHF. CDR3 coding DNA: TGTGCCAGCAGCTTCCGACAGGGGATGAGCTATCCCAGTCAGCCCCAGCATTTT.

This chain uses TRBV6-1 with TRBJ2-7; tentative D call: TRBD2 (5 bases). The CDR3 spans 13 residues. The V and J ends lost 8 bases and 2 bases respectively, with 13 bases between them. Germline V CDR1 and CDR2: MNHNS, SASEGT. CDR3 DNA sequence: TGTGCCAGCGACGAGGGATTTGCCTACGAGCAGTACTTC. Protein sequence: CASDEGFAYEQYF.

The chain employs TRBV10-3 and TRBJ2-1; 14 nucleotides agree with TRBD2. Germline V gene lookup returns CDR1 ENHRY and CDR2 SYGVKD. CDR3 length: 21 amino acids. V lost 0 bases, J lost 7 bases, and 17 bases stayed unmatched. In DNA, the CDR3 is TGTGCCATCAGTGAGTCGGGGACAGGGGGACTAGCGGGAGCCAAGAGGAATGAGCAGTTCTTC. This codes for CAISESGTGGLAGAKRNEQFF.